These 28 T cell receptor beta chains originate from one sample sequenced in a study of blood T cell repertoires in COVID-19. Sequencing used immunoSEQ multiplex PCR; TCRdb keeps in-frame clones, though not all of them. The sample consists of around 43,000 clones, roughly 88% of them appearing once. The specimen sequenced was peripheral blood. The source is a woman aged 70-85 years with acute or convalescent COVID-19.

This clone appeared a single time. The chain joins TRBV28 to TRBJ2-3, with 7 bases aligning to TRBD2. The germline V gene has CDR1 MDHEN and CDR2 SYDVKM. With V trimmed by 9 bases and J by 4 bases, 10 bases remained unmatched. This CDR3 is built from 14 residues. The CDR3 here is CASHPTSVSDTQYF. For the CDR3, the DNA is TGTGCCAGTCACCCCACTAGCGTCTCAGATACGCAGTATTTT.

J is TRBJ1-1 and V is TRBV11-3; D ambiguous. The germline V gene has CDR1 SGHNT and CDR2 YENEEA. The CDR3 is 13 amino acids. Trimming removed 3 bases at V and 3 bases at J, with 8 bases between. The DNA for the CDR3 is TGTGCCAGCAGCTTCTCCAGCGACACTGAAGCTTTCTTT. Its protein product is CASSFSSDTEAFF. Complete variable domain (other parts from reference TRBV11-3 and TRBJ1-1): EAGVVQSPRYKIIEKKQPVAFWCNPISGHNTLYWYLQNLGQGPELLIRYENEEAVDDSQLPKDRFSAERLKGVDSTLKIQPAELGDSAVYLCASSFSSDTEAFFGQGTRLTVV.

The chain combines TRBV5-1 with TRBJ2-2; D remains unclear. V gave up 1 base and J gave up 6 bases, with 10 bases separating them. Germline V gene sequence: CDR1 SGHRS, CDR2 YFSETQ. The CDR3 spans 14 residues. Here the CDR3 DNA reads TGCGCCAGCAGCTTGCTGGCAGTACCCGGGGAGCTGTTTTTT. Translation gives CASSLLAVPGELFF.

The gene calls are TRBV19 and TRBJ2-2, with D unclear. The CDR3 spans 13 residues. From germline, CDR1 is LNHDA and CDR2 SQIVND (reference sequence). The V gene lost 3 bases and the J gene lost 4 bases, with 6 bases spanning the gap. The DNA for the CDR3 is TGTGCCAGTAGTATTTCAGTCACCGGGGAGCTGTTTTTT. Translated, it gives CASSISVTGELFF.

This chain joins TRBV6-6 and TRBJ1-6, with 9 bases fitting TRBD1. This CDR3 has 15 residues. The ends lost 5 bases at V and 9 bases at J; junction bases unmatched: 8. In germline, CDR1 is MNHNY, CDR2 SVGAGI (reference sequence). Written as DNA, the CDR3 is TGTGCCAGCAGTAAGCTCGGACAGGGGCTTTCACCCCTCCACTTT. Its protein is CASSKLGQGLSPLHF.

This clone has only a few counts. V gene TRBV19 combines with J gene TRBJ2-4, with unresolved D. The CDR3 is 15 residues long. V was trimmed by 3 bases and J by 6 bases, leaving 15 bases between them. In germline, CDR1 is LNHDA, CDR2 SQIVND (reference sequence). DNA of the CDR3: TGTGCCAGTAGTATGAGGCGTCTGGAATTAAACATTCAGTACTTC. Translating gives CASSMRRLELNIQYF.

The chain joins TRBV24-1 to TRBJ2-1; D is perhaps TRBD2 (7 bases). The germline gives CDR1 KGHDR, CDR2 SFDVKD. The V end lost 4 bases, the J end lost 6 bases, and 15 bases lay between the germline ends. This CDR3 spans 15 amino acids. CDR3 coding DNA: TGTGCCACCAGTGAGGGGGGGGGCGCAGGCAATGAGCAGTTCTTC. Encoded protein: CATSEGGGAGNEQFF.

The V gene is TRBV5-4, the J gene TRBJ2-1; 7 nucleotides agree with TRBD2. There are 16 residues in the CDR3. V shed 2 bases, J shed 5 bases, and the junction held 10 bases outside the gene matches. Germline assignment: CDR1 SGHNT and CDR2 YYREEE (reference sequence). For the CDR3, the DNA is TGTGCCAGCAGCTTCCGAAAGCGGGGCCCCCACAATGAGCAGTTCTTC. This translates into CASSFRKRGPHNEQFF.

The V and J genes are TRBV7-9 and TRBJ1-1; a weak D match, TRBD1 (5 bases). The germline V gene encodes CDR1 SEHNR and CDR2 FQNEAQ (reference sequence). This CDR3 contains 12 residues. V lost 3 bases and J lost 10, with 12 bases in between. The CDR3, as DNA: TGTGCCAGCAGCTTTCAGGGCTACGGAGCTTTCTTT. Encoded protein: CASSFQGYGAFF.

This clone was detected a few times. The V gene is TRBV25-1, the J gene TRBJ2-3; the match to TRBD2 covers 14 bases. The trim removed 6 bases at V and 4 bases at J, leaving 12 bases unmatched. This CDR3 region has 18 residues. The germline V gene has CDR1 MGHDK and CDR2 SYGVNS. The CDR3 nucleotides are TGTGCCAGCAGAAGGTTCGGGACTAGCGGGAGTCGAGCAGATACGCAGTATTTT. Its protein product is CASRRFGTSGSRADTQYF. Full variable domain (rest looked up from reference TRBV25-1 and TRBJ2-3): EADIYQTPRYLVIGTGKKITLECSQTMGHDKMYWYQQDPGMELHLIHYSYGVNSTEKGDLSSESTVSRIRTEHFPLTLESARPSHTSQYLCASRRFGTSGSRADTQYFGPGTRLTVL.

A single count supports this clone. The rearrangement links TRBV6-6 to TRBJ1-6; 9 nucleotides agree with TRBD1. V trimming: 3 bases; J trimming: 9 bases; junction bases outside the gene matches: 6. CDR3 size: 15 residues. In germline, CDR1 is MNHNY, CDR2 SVGAGI (reference sequence). The CDR3 is CASSYSGQGTSPLHF. Here the CDR3 DNA reads TGTGCCAGCAGTTATTCGGGACAGGGAACTTCACCCCTCCACTTT.

V usage is TRBV11-3 and J usage is TRBJ1-1; 9 nucleotides match TRBD1. This CDR3 region has 13 residues. V was pared by 5 bases and J by 4 bases, with 2 bases of the junction left unmatched. Per germline, CDR1 SGHNT and CDR2 YENEEA. CDR3 nucleotide sequence: TGTGCCAGCAGCCCGACAGGGGGCACTGAAGCTTTCTTT. Its protein is CASSPTGGTEAFF.

The chain carries TRBV6-6 and TRBJ2-1, with 8 bases identical to TRBD1. CDR3 size: 13 residues. Trimming removed 4 bases from V and 12 bases from J; junction bases left unmatched: 8. Germline V lookup: CDR1 MNHNY, CDR2 SVGAGI (reference sequence). For the CDR3, the DNA is TGTGCCAGCAGTTCCCGCTTAGGACAGGGGCAGTTCTTC. Translated, it gives CASSSRLGQGQFF.

This rearrangement joins TRBV2 to TRBJ1-4; TRBD1 might be the D (5 bases). The CDR3 extends over 15 amino acids. Germline V lookup: CDR1 SNHLY, CDR2 FYNNEI. Trimming cost V 6 bases and J 0 bases, with 11 bases left between them. CDR3 DNA sequence: TGTGCCAGCAGCCGACAGATCGCAACTAATGAAAAACTGTTTTTT. Protein sequence: CASSRQIATNEKLFF.

This chain joins TRBV6-1 and TRBJ1-2; D gene uncertain. This CDR3 has 16 residues. The germline gives CDR1 MNHNS, CDR2 SASEGT. Trimming took off 0 bases at V and 2 bases at J, with 13 bases between the two ends. The CDR3 here is CASSEAIDTINYGYTF. For the CDR3, the DNA is TGTGCCAGCAGTGAAGCTATTGACACGATAAACTATGGCTACACCTTC.

This chain joins TRBV4-3 and TRBJ2-3; 9 bases are shared with TRBD2. The J segment lost 6 bases and the V segment lost 1 base, leaving 5 bases of the junction unmatched. Germline assignment: CDR1 LGHNA and CDR2 YSLEER. The CDR3 sequence is 15 residues long. The CDR3, as DNA: TGCGCCAGCAGCCAAGCGGGACTAGCATCGGATACGCAGTATTTT. Amino acid sequence: CASSQAGLASDTQYF.

The V call is TRBV5-1, the J call TRBJ2-7, with a tentative D call TRBD2 (6 bases). Germline V gene lookup returns CDR1 SGHRS and CDR2 YFSETQ. V was clipped by 0 bases and J by 4 bases, with 14 bases between them. This CDR3 contains 15 residues. The CDR3 nucleotides are TGCGCCAGCAGCTTGGCCTGGGGGAGGAAGTACGAGCAGTACGTC. It is translated as CASSLAWGRKYEQYV.

This clone was observed once. This chain joins TRBV2 and TRBJ1-4; 9 nucleotides align to TRBD1. Germline V gene lookup returns CDR1 SNHLY and CDR2 FYNNEI. CDR3 length: 14 amino acids. Trimming removed 5 bases from V and 7 bases from J; junction bases left unmatched: 5. The CDR3 is CASSTGTGLEKLFF. The CDR3 DNA reads as TGTGCCAGCAGTACCGGGACAGGGCTTGAAAAACTGTTTTTT.

The chain carries TRBV18 and TRBJ2-1; 14 bases agree with TRBD2. CDR1 and CDR2 from the germline V gene are KGHSH and LQKENI. The V segment lost 3 bases and the J segment 8 bases; nucleotides outside the gene matches: 6. The CDR3 loop spans 16 amino acids. CDR3 sequence (DNA): TGTGCCAGCTCACCCGGGACTAGCGGGAGTTTGGATGAGCAGTTCTTC. Encoded protein: CASSPGTSGSLDEQFF. The full variable domain, in which reference TRBV18 and TRBJ2-1 provide the parts outside the CDR3, is NAGVMQNPRHLVRRRGQEARLRCSPMKGHSHVYWYRQLPEEGLKFMVYLQKENIIDESGMPKERFSAEFPKEGPSILRIQQVVRGDSAAYFCASSPGTSGSLDEQFFGPGTRLTVL.

The V and J genes are TRBV11-2 and TRBJ2-1; the D gene is possibly TRBD2 (5 bases). This CDR3 contains 13 residues. Germline V gene data show CDR1 as SGHAT and CDR2 as FQNNGV. V gave up 0 bases and J gave up 12 bases, with 12 bases separating them. The chain's CDR3 is CASSLDLRERQFF. Written as DNA, the CDR3 is TGTGCCAGCAGCTTAGACCTCCGGGAAAGGCAGTTCTTC.

V gene TRBV3-1 (or the pseudogene TRBV3-2) combines with J gene TRBJ1-2, with D perhaps TRBD1 (5 bases). V lost 2 bases and J lost 4, with 8 bases in between. The CDR3 has 13 amino acids. Germline CDR1 and CDR2: LGHDT and YNNKEL (reference sequence). Here the CDR3 DNA reads TGTGCCAGCAGCCAACAGGGCTCCTATGGCTACACCTTC. Its protein is CASSQQGSYGYTF.

This clone has just a few counts. The chain employs TRBV5-1 and TRBJ2-4; the D gene is possibly TRBD1 (7 bases). Trimming pared 4 bases from V and 0 bases from J, leaving 17 bases between. The CDR3 length is 17 residues. From germline, CDR1 is SGHRS and CDR2 YFSETQ. The chain's CDR3 is CASSLNQGGEAKNIQYF. CDR3 nucleotides: TGCGCCAGCAGCCTAAACCAGGGGGGCGAAGCCAAAAACATTCAGTACTTC.

V usage is TRBV5-4 and J usage is TRBJ1-2, with D uncertain. Germline V gives CDR1 SGHNT, CDR2 YYREEE (reference sequence). The CDR3 has 15 amino acids. V was cut by 0 bases and J by 5 bases, with 14 bases left in between. CDR3: CASSLEPNSRYGYTF. The CDR3 nucleotides read TGTGCCAGCAGCTTGGAGCCTAACTCTCGGTATGGCTACACCTTC.

The chain is built from TRBV6-5 and TRBJ2-2, with D possibly matching TRBD1 (6 bases). CDR3 length equals 15 residues. Germline CDR1 MNHEY, CDR2 SVGAGI. V shed 7 bases and J shed 6 bases, with 18 bases lying between them. The DNA for the CDR3 is TGTGCCAGCAATCCTACAGGGACGAGGGCCGGGGAGCTGTTTTTT. Translating it yields CASNPTGTRAGELFF.

The genes are TRBV11-2 and TRBJ2-2; 11 bases line up with TRBD2. This CDR3 has 16 residues. V trimming: 4 bases; J trimming: 2 bases; junction bases outside the gene matches: 3. CDR1 SGHAT and CDR2 FQNNGV come from the germline V gene. The CDR3: CASSSGLAANTGELFF. The CDR3 nucleotides read TGTGCCAGCAGCTCGGGACTAGCGGCTAACACCGGGGAGCTGTTTTTT.

This clone occurred once. The chain uses TRBV11-2 and TRBJ2-3; 7 positions match TRBD2. Germline V gives CDR1 SGHAT, CDR2 FQNNGV. Unmatched junction bases numbered 0, after V lost 4 bases and J lost 8 bases. This CDR3 has 11 residues. The CDR3 sequence: CASSSGGTQYF. The CDR3 coding sequence is TGTGCCAGCAGCTCGGGGGGTACGCAGTATTTT.

The gene calls are TRBV11-3 and TRBJ2-3, with TRBD1 matching over 9 bases. Germline trimming cut 5 bases from V and 8 bases from J; bases unmatched to any gene: 8. The length of the CDR3 is 14 residues. Germline V CDR1 and CDR2: SGHNT, YENEEA. The chain's CDR3 is CASSPGTGSFTQYF. For the CDR3, the DNA is TGTGCCAGCAGCCCCGGGACAGGGAGCTTTACGCAGTATTTT.

The chain is built from TRBV3-1 (or the pseudogene TRBV3-2) and TRBJ1-4, with a weak D call TRBD1 (5 bases). From germline, CDR1 is LGHDT and CDR2 YNNKEL (reference sequence). Trimming removed 3 bases from V and 4 bases from J, with 15 bases in between. The CDR3 has 16 residues. The CDR3 region has the DNA TGTGCCAGCAGCCACCTATCGGGACTGAGTAATGAAAAACTGTTTTTT. This gives the protein CASSHLSGLSNEKLFF.